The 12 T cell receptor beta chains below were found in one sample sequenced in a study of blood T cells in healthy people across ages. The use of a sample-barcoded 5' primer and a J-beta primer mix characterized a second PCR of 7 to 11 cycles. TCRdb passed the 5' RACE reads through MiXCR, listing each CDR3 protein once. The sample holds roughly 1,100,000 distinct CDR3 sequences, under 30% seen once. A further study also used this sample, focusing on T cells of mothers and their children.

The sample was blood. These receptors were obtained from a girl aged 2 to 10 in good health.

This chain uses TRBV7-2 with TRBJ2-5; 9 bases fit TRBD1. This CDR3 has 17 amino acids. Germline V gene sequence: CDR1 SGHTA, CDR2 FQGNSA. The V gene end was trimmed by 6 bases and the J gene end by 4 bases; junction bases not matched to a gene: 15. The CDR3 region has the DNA TGTGCCAGCAGATTACGGGGACAGGGTCGGGGCCGAGAGACCCAGTACTTC. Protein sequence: CASRLRGQGRGRETQYF.

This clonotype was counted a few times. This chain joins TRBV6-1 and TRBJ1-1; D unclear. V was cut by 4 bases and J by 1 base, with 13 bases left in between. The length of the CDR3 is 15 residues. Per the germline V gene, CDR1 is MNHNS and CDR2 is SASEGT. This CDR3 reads CASSAVPIGNTEAFF. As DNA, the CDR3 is TGTGCCAGCAGTGCCGTGCCGATCGGGAACACTGAAGCTTTCTTT.

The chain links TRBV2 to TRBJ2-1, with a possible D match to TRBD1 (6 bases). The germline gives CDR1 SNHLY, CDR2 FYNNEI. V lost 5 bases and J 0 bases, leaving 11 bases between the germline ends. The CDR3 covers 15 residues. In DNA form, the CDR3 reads TGTGCCAGCAGTCAAGGGGGAATCTCCTACAATGAGCAGTTCTTC. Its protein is CASSQGGISYNEQFF.

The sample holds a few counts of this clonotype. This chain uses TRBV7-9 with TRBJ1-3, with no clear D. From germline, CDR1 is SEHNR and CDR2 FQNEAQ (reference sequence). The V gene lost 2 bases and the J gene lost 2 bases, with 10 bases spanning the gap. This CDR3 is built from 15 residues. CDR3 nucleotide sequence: TGTGCCAGCAGCTTAATCTGGGTGGCTGGAAACACCATATATTTT. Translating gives CASSLIWVAGNTIYF.

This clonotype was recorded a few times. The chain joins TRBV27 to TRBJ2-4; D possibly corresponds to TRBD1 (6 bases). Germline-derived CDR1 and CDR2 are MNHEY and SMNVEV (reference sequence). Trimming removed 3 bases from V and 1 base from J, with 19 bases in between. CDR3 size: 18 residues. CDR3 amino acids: CASSFRVLPDRAKNIQYF. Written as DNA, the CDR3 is TGTGCCAGCAGTTTCCGCGTTCTCCCTGACAGGGCCAAAAACATTCAGTACTTC.

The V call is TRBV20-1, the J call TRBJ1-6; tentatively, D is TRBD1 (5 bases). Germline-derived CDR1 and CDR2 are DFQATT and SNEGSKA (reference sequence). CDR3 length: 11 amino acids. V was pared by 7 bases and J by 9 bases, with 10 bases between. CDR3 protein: CSVSGLSPLHF. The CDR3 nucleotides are TGCAGTGTCTCGGGGCTTTCACCCCTCCACTTT.

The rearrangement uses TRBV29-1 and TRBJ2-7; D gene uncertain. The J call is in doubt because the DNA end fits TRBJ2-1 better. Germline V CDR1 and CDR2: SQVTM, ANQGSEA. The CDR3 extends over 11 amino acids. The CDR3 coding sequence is TGCAGCGCGCCACTCTTAGGTAACCAGTTCTTC. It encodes CSAPLLGNQFF.

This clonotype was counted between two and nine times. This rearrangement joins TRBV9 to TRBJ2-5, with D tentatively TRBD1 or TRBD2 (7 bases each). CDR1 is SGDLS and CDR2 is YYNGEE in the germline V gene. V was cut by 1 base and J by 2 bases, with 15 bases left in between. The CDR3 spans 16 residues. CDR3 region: CASSVKGGGQQETQYF. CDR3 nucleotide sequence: TGTGCCAGCAGCGTAAAAGGGGGGGGACAGCAAGAGACCCAGTACTTC.

The CDR3: CASSFAIPGAGSCEQYF. In nucleotides, the CDR3 is TGTGCCAGCAGCTTTGCTATTCCGGGGGCGGGCTCCTGCGAGCAGTACTTC. The chain is built from TRBV12-1 and TRBJ2-5; the listed D gene, TRBD1, was not tested against the DNA. The DNA end is more similar to TRBJ2-7, so the J call may be wrong. TRBV12-1 is an annotated pseudogene. The CDR3 contains 17 residues.

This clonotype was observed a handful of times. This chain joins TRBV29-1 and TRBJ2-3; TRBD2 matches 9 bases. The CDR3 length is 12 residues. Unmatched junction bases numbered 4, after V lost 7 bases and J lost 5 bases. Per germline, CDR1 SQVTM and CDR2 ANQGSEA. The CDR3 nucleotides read TGCAGCGCACGACTAGCGGAAGATACGCAGTATTTT. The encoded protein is CSARLAEDTQYF.

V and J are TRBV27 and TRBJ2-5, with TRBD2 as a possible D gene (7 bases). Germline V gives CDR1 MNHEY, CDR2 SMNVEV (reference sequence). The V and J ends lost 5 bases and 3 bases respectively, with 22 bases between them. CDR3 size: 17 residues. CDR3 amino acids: CASSPLPRREGEETQYF. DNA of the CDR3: TGTGCCAGCAGTCCTCTTCCCCGAAGGGAGGGGGAAGAGACCCAGTACTTC.

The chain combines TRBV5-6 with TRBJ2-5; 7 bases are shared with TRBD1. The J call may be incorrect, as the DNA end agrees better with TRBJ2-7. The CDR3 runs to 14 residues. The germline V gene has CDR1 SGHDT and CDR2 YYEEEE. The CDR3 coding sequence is TGTGCCAGCAGAGAGACAGGGATAACCAACGAGCAGTACTTC. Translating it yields CASRETGITNEQYF.